This is a list of T cell receptor beta chains from one sample in a study of blood T cell repertoires in COVID-19. Clones were read by immunoSEQ multiplex PCR, and TCRdb kept only the in-frame ones, dropping some. The data hold roughly 290,000 clones, with approximately 83% observed a single time. The sample consisted of peripheral blood. Every receptor here comes from a woman aged 30 to 39 who had recovered from COVID-19. Each CDR3 is given with its conserved first and last residue. A D gene is named only where the DNA matches it firmly. Expanded clones get a size class; other rows say once, few or many, or leave the size out.

D gene,J gene,clone size,V gene,CDR3 DNA,CDR3 protein
TRBD1,TRBJ2-7,NA,TRBV9,TGTGCCAGCAGCGTAGGGACAGGGGGGATCTACGAGCAGTACTTC,CASSVGTGGIYEQYF
NA,TRBJ2-1,NA,TRBV9,TGTGCCAGCAGCGTAGACCAGGGGATCTACAATGAGCAGTTCTTC,CASSVDQGIYNEQFF
TRBD1,TRBJ2-7,NA,TRBV2,TGTGCCAGCAGTGCCCTGGACAGGGGACCCTACGAGCAGTACTTC,CASSALDRGPYEQYF
TRBD1,TRBJ2-7,few,TRBV7-9,TGTGCCAGCAGCTGGGACAGGGGGCGTTGGGAGCAGTACTTC,CASSWDRGRWEQYF
NA,TRBJ2-7,NA,TRBV5-1,TGCGCCAGCAGCTTGGACAGTGACGAGCAGTACTTC,CASSLDSDEQYF
TRBD1,TRBJ2-1,NA,TRBV11-3,TGTGCCAGCAGCCGTTTTGGGACAGGGGAAAATGAGCAGTTCTTC,CASSRFGTGENEQFF
TRBD1,TRBJ2-4,NA,TRBV7-9,TGTGCCAGCAGCCCTACAGGGGTATCCACAAACATTCAGTACTTC,CASSPTGVSTNIQYF
TRBD1,TRBJ2-7,NA,TRBV5-1,TGCGCCAGCAGCTTGTTTGAGGGGGCTTCGTACGAGCAGTACTTC,CASSLFEGASYEQYF
TRBD2,TRBJ2-2,NA,TRBV10-3,TGTGCCATCAGTGAATCAGCGGGGAGCCTCACCGGGGAGCTGTTTTTT,CAISESAGSLTGELFF
TRBD2,TRBJ2-3,few,TRBV6-1,TGTGCCAGCAGTGGAAGGACTAGCGGTGGAACAGATACGCAGTATTTT,CASSGRTSGGTDTQYF
NA,TRBJ1-6,NA,TRBV11-2,TGTGCCAGCAGCTTAGAGGGTGGGCATTCACCCCTCCACTTT,CASSLEGGHSPLHF
NA,TRBJ2-3,NA,TRBV2,TGTGCCAGAAGCCCAGGAGATACGCAGTATTTT,CARSPGDTQYF
NA,TRBJ1-2,NA,TRBV6-2/TRBV6-3,TGTGCCAGCAGTTCTCCGGACAAGGGTAGGGGCTACACCTTC,CASSSPDKGRGYTF
NA,TRBJ1-5,NA,TRBV21-1,TGTGCCAGCAGCAAACATTTCGGCCGACAGGGAGGTCAGCCCCAGCATTTT,CASSKHFGRQGGQPQHF
TRBD1,TRBJ2-2,once,TRBV5-1,TGCGCCAGCAGACGGGGGACAGGGGATCACGGGGAGCTGTTTTTT,CASRRGTGDHGELFF
TRBD1,TRBJ1-1,NA,TRBV5-6,TGTGCCAGCAGCTTAAAAACAGGGGGTCTAACGGGGACTGAAGCTTTCTTT,CASSLKTGGLTGTEAFF
NA,TRBJ1-4,NA,TRBV27,TGTGCCAGCAGTTTAATAGGGGCGTTTAATGAAAAACTGTTTTTT,CASSLIGAFNEKLFF
TRBD1,TRBJ1-1,NA,TRBV29-1,TGCAGCGTGGATGGACAGGGTAGGACTGAAGCTTTCTTT,CSVDGQGRTEAFF
TRBD1,TRBJ1-5,NA,TRBV2,TGTGCCAGCAGTAGACAGGGGGTCGTGCAGCCCCAGCATTTT,CASSRQGVVQPQHF
TRBD2,TRBJ2-1,NA,TRBV3-1/TRBV3-2,TGTGCCAGCAGCCCTAAACTAGCGGGGGCCTCTATAGGCAATGAGCAGTTCTTC,CASSPKLAGASIGNEQFF
TRBD2,TRBJ2-1,NA,TRBV5-1,TGCGCCAGCAGCAGATTACTAGCGGGAGACTACAATGAGCAGTTCTTC,CASSRLLAGDYNEQFF
TRBD1,TRBJ2-7,NA,TRBV28,TGTGCCATCGCGCGGGACAGGGGTTACGAGCAGTACTTC,CAIARDRGYEQYF
NA,TRBJ2-7,NA,TRBV7-2,TGTGCCAGCAGCTTAGTAACCTCCGGGGAGCAGTACTTC,CASSLVTSGEQYF
NA,TRBJ1-2,NA,TRBV2,TGTGCCAGCACCGTAGGCGGTACTGGCTACACCTTC,CASTVGGTGYTF
NA,TRBJ1-2,NA,TRBV4-1,TGCGCCAGCAGCCAAGTTATGGGGGGAACGGATGGCTACACCTTC,CASSQVMGGTDGYTF
NA,TRBJ1-3,NA,TRBV10-3,TGTGCCACCCGTTCAGGGAATGAAAACACCATATATTTT,CATRSGNENTIYF
NA,TRBJ1-3,NA,TRBV7-9,TGTGCCAGCAGCTTAGCAGGGAGCTCTGGAAACACCATATATTTT,CASSLAGSSGNTIYF
TRBD2,TRBJ2-1,NA,TRBV2,TGTGCCAGCAGTGGCGGGACTAGCGTTAATGAGCAGTTCTTC,CASSGGTSVNEQFF
TRBD1,TRBJ2-7,NA,TRBV6-5,TGTGCCAGCAGTCGGCAACCAGGGGGTCACGAGCAGTACTTC,CASSRQPGGHEQYF
NA,TRBJ2-7,NA,TRBV4-1,TGCGCCAGCAGCCAAGTGGACAGTCCCTACGAGCAGTACTTC,CASSQVDSPYEQYF
TRBD2,TRBJ2-5,NA,TRBV7-6,TGTGCCAGCAGAAGAGACCTAGCGGGGCAAGAGACCCAGTACTTC,CASRRDLAGQETQYF
TRBD1,TRBJ1-5,once,TRBV6-1,TGTGCCAGCAGTGAGATGGGACAGTATAGCAATCAGCCCCAGCATTTT,CASSEMGQYSNQPQHF
TRBD1,TRBJ2-2,once,TRBV7-3,TGTGCCAGCAGCTCAGGGGGCGCGGGCGGGGAGCTGTTTTTT,CASSSGGAGGELFF
NA,TRBJ1-4,NA,TRBV3-1/TRBV3-2,TGTGCCAGCAGTCGGCGGGGGGATGGAAAACTGTTTTTT,CASSRRGDGKLFF
NA,TRBJ2-6,NA,TRBV21-1,TGTGCCAGCATCACGGACAGCCGATGTACTAGTCCCTCTGGGGCCAACGTCCTGACTTTC,CASITDSRCTSPSGANVLTF
NA,TRBJ1-1,NA,TRBV30,TGTGCCTGGAGTGTACAATACACTGAAGCTTTCTTT,CAWSVQYTEAFF
NA,TRBJ2-2,NA,TRBV19,TGTGCCAGTATTCGGGGGTTAGGCACCGGGGAGCTGTTTTTT,CASIRGLGTGELFF
TRBD2,TRBJ2-3,NA,TRBV5-8,TGTGCCAGCAGCTATAGCGGGGGGCACACAGATACGCAGTATTTT,CASSYSGGHTDTQYF
NA,TRBJ2-7,NA,TRBV5-1,TGCGCCAGCAGCTTGGGCGGAACATCTGGCCAGCAGTACTTC,CASSLGGTSGQQYF
TRBD2,TRBJ2-1,NA,TRBV5-8,TGTGCCAGCAGCTGGGGACTAGCGGGAACGAATGAGCAGTTCTTC,CASSWGLAGTNEQFF
NA,TRBJ1-5,NA,TRBV2,TGTGCCAGCAGCGGGAGCGGGGGGAGCAATCAGCCCCAGCATTTT,CASSGSGGSNQPQHF
NA,TRBJ2-1,NA,TRBV5-1,TGCGCCAGCAGCTTGGGTCTGCGGGTAGGGAATGAGCAGTTCTTC,CASSLGLRVGNEQFF
NA,TRBJ1-6,NA,TRBV28,TGTGCCAGCAGCCGGACTGCCGACCGTTCACCCCTCCACTTT,CASSRTADRSPLHF
TRBD1,TRBJ1-4,NA,TRBV5-1,TGCGCCAGCTCAACAGGGGGCTCTAATGAAAAACTGTTTTTT,CASSTGGSNEKLFF
NA,TRBJ1-1,NA,TRBV7-2,TGTGCCAGCAGCGCTACTAGACAGGCCACTGAAGCTTTCTTT,CASSATRQATEAFF
TRBD1,TRBJ2-7,NA,TRBV20-1,TGCAGTGCTAGTGGAGACGCGGGACAGGTGGACTCCTACGAGCAGTACTTC,CSASGDAGQVDSYEQYF
TRBD2,TRBJ2-3,NA,TRBV25-1,TGTGCCAGCAGTGATACTAGCGGGAGCGCAGATACGCAGTATTTT,CASSDTSGSADTQYF
TRBD1,TRBJ1-1,NA,TRBV30,TGTGCCTGGAGTGCTCAACTCGGGACAGGTTTAATCGAAGCTTTCTTT,CAWSAQLGTGLIEAFF
TRBD1,TRBJ1-2,once,TRBV3-1/TRBV3-2,TGTGCCAGCAGCCCCCGGGACAGGCGATTCTATGGCTACACCTTC,CASSPRDRRFYGYTF
TRBD1,TRBJ2-7,NA,TRBV4-2,TGTGCCAGCAGCCAAGGACAGGGGTTTACCTACGAGCAGTACTTC,CASSQGQGFTYEQYF
TRBD1,TRBJ2-7,NA,TRBV2,TGTGCCAGCAGTGATTTTTTCAGGGGGTTTTCCTACGAGCAGTACTTC,CASSDFFRGFSYEQYF
NA,TRBJ2-6,NA,TRBV6-2/TRBV6-3,TGTGCCAGCAGTCAAACCCTGACAGAACTGGGATCTGGGGCCAACGTCCTGACTTTC,CASSQTLTELGSGANVLTF
TRBD1,TRBJ1-4,NA,TRBV5-4,TGTGCCAGCAGCTTGGGACAGGGGACTAATGAAAAACTGTTTTTT,CASSLGQGTNEKLFF